This T cell receptor (beta chain) emerged from a study of blood T cell repertoires in COVID-19. Profiled with immunoSEQ multiplex PCR; TCRdb holds only in-frame clones, not every one. The sample consists of approximately 150,000 clones, over 75% of them appearing once. This clone was detected a few times. V lost 1 base, J lost 8 bases, and 14 bases lay in between. This CDR3 is 14 amino acids long. Looked up from germline, CDR1 is MGHRA and CDR2 is YSYEKL. The chain uses TRBV4-1 and TRBJ1-1, with D tentatively TRBD1 (5 bases). Specimen: PBMCs or T cells enriched from blood (not recorded which). This clonotype originated in a man aged 35 to 55 who had recovered from COVID-19. The DNA for the CDR3 is TGCGCCAGCAGCCAAGTCGGGCAGGGCCCAGAAGCTTTCTTT. Translated, it gives CASSQVGQGPEAFF.